These T cell receptor beta chains were read from a single sample in a study of blood T cell repertoires in COVID-19. Using immunoSEQ multiplex PCR, the repertoire was profiled, and TCRdb retains in-frame clones only, with some absent. The table shows about 200,000 clones, with roughly 80% occurring only once. The sample taken for sequencing was peripheral blood. These TCRs come from a woman aged 40-49 years with COVID-19, enrolled during active disease. Both conserved end residues are part of each CDR3.

TRBJ1-1 | TRBV28 | CASSLPLWNTEAFF
TRBJ1-2 | TRBV5-1 | CASSSRDREGYTF
TRBJ1-3 | TRBV7-2 | CASSLGGTGIYF
TRBJ2-4 | TRBV7-8 | CASSLSSTGAGKNIQYF
TRBJ1-5 | TRBV5-3 | CARSLIRRGGSNQPQHF
TRBJ2-4 | TRBV20-1 | CSASRPGGKNIQYF
TRBJ1-1 | TRBV18 | CASSRDKNTEAFF
TRBJ2-1 | TRBV19 | CASSRGVGTSNEQFF
TRBJ1-1 | TRBV5-1 | CASSLAFNYRGEAFF
TRBJ2-3 | TRBV4-3 | CASSPSGGALADTQYF
TRBJ1-1 | TRBV27 | CASSYRGTNTEAFF